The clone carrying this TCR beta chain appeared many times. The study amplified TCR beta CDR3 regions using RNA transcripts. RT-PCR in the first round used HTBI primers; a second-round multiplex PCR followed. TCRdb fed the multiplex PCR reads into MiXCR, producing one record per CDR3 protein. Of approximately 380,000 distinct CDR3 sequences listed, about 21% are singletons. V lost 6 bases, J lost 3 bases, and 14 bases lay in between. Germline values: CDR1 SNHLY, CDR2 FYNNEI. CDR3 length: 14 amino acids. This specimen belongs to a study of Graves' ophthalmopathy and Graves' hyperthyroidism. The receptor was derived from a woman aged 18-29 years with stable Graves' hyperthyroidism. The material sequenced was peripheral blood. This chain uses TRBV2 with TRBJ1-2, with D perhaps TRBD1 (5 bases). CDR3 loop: CASRETFRDYGYTF. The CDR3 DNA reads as TGTGCCAGCAGGGAGACCTTCAGGGACTATGGCTACACCTTC.